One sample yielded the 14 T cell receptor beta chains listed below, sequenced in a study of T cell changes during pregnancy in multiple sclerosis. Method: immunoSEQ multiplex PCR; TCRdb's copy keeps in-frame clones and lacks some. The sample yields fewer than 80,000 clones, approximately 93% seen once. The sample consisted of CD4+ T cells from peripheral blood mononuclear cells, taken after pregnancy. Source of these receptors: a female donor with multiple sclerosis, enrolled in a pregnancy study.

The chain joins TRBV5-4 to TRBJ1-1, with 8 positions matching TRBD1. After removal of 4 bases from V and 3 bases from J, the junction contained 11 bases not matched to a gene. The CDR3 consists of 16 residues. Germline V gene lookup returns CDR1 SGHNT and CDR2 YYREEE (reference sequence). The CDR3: CASSLGTGRGDTEAFF. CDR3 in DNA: TGTGCCAGCAGCCTAGGGACAGGTCGCGGGGACACTGAAGCTTTCTTT.

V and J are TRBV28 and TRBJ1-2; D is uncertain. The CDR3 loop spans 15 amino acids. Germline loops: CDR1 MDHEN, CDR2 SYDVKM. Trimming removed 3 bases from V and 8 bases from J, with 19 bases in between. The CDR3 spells CASSFQRQSSRGYTF. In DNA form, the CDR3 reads TGTGCCAGCAGTTTCCAAAGGCAGTCCAGCAGGGGCTACACCTTC.

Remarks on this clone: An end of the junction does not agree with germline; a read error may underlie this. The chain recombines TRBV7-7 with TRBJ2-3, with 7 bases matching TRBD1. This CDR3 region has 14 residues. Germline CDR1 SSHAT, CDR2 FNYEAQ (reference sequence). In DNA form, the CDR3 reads TGTGCTAGCAGCTTAGGGGGCGCGACAGATACGCAGTATTTT. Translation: CASSLGGATDTQYF.

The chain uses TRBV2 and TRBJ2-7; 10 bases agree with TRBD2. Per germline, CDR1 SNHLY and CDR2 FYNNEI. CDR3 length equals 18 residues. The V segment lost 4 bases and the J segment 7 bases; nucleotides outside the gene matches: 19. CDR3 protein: CASSGGRGVAGGLREQYF. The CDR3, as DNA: TGTGCCAGCAGTGGGGGGAGAGGAGTAGCGGGAGGATTACGGGAGCAGTACTTC.

The CDR3 bases are TGTGCCAGCAGGCGTAGCGGGAGTGGTGCCGGGGAGCTGTTTTTT. This codes for CASRRSGSGAGELFF. The chain is built from TRBV6-5 and TRBJ2-2; 9 bases are a match to TRBD2. The CDR3 contains 15 residues. Germline CDR1 is MNHEY and CDR2 is SVGAGI. After removal of 6 bases from V and 6 bases from J, the junction contained 8 bases not matched to a gene.

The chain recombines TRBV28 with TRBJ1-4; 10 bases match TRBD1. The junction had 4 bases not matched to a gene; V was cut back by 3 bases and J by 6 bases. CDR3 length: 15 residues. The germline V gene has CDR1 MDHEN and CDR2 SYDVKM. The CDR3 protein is CASSLGQGWYEKLFF. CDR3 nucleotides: TGTGCCAGCAGTTTGGGACAGGGGTGGTATGAAAAACTGTTTTTT.

CDR3 sequence reads: CASSHAGREEGEQYF. The CDR3 DNA is TGTGCCAGCAGCCATGCGGGGCGGGAGGAGGGAGAGCAGTACTTC. The rearrangement links TRBV4-2 to TRBJ2-7; 8 bases agree with TRBD2. CDR1 is LGHNA and CDR2 is YNFKEQ in the germline V gene. After removal of 3 bases from V and 7 bases from J, the junction contained 11 bases not matched to a gene. The CDR3 loop spans 15 amino acids.

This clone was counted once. The CDR3 DNA reads TGCGCCAGTGGTCCCGGACTAGCTTCCTACAATGAGCAGTTCTTC. The encoded protein is CASGPGLASYNEQFF. V and J are TRBV5-1 and TRBJ2-1; TRBD2 matches at 8 bases. J was trimmed by 1 base and V by 8 bases; bases with no gene match: 8. The germline CDR1 and CDR2 sequences are SGHRS and YFSETQ. The CDR3 totals 15 residues.

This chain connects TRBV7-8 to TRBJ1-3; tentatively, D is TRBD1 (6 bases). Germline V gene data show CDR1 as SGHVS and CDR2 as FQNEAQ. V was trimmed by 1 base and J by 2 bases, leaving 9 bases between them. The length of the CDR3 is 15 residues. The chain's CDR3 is CASSLGAGAGNTIYF. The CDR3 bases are TGTGCCAGCAGCTTAGGAGCAGGGGCTGGAAACACCATATATTTT.

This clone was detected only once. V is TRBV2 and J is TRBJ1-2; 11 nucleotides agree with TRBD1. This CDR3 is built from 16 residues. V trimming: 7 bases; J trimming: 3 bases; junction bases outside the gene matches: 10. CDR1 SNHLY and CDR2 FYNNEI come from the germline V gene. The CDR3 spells CASIPGQGGWDYGYTF. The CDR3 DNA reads TGTGCCAGCATTCCGGGACAGGGGGGATGGGACTATGGCTACACCTTC.

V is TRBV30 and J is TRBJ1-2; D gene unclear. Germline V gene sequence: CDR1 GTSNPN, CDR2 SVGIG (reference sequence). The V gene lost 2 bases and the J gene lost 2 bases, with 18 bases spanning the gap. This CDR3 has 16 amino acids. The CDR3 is CAWSTETSLANYGYTF. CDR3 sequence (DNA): TGTGCCTGGAGTACCGAGACAAGCCTGGCGAACTATGGCTACACCTTC.

The CDR3 protein is CASSSPTGLGNQPQHF. Written as DNA, the CDR3 is TGTGCCAGCAGTTCCCCGACAGGGTTGGGCAATCAGCCCCAGCATTTT. This chain links TRBV28 with TRBJ1-5, with 7 bases identical to TRBD1. Looked up from germline, CDR1 is MDHEN and CDR2 is SYDVKM. The CDR3 loop spans 16 amino acids. The junction had 8 bases not matched to a gene; V was cut back by 4 bases and J by 2 bases.

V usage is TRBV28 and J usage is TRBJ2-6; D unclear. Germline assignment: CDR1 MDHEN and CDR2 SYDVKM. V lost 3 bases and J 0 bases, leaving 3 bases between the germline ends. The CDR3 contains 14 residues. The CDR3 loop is CASSFVSGANVLTF. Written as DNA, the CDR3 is TGTGCCAGCAGTTTCGTCTCTGGGGCCAACGTCCTGACTTTC.

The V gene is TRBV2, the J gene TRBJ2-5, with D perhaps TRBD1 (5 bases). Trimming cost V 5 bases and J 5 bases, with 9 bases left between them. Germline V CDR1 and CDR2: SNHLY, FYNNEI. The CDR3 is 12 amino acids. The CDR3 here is CASSQGGETQYF. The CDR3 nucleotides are TGTGCCAGCAGTCAGGGTGGCGAGACCCAGTACTTC.